This TCR beta chain was retrieved from a study of T cell repertoires in cytomegalovirus infection. Study context: The authors relied on CMV epitopes, both recently identified HLA-C-restricted and well-studied HLA-B-restricted. Public TCR beta signatures were indicative of both CMV infection and a matching HLA type. Study-wide results and limits: HLA-C-restricted CMV clonotypes gave the most frequent clonotype in two of eight donors.

Germline CDR1 is MNHEY and CDR2 is SMNVEV (reference sequence). The CDR3 has 17 amino acids. With V trimmed by 5 bases and J by 0 bases, 11 bases remained unmatched. As for this clonotype: Its specificity is unknown.

TCRdb reprocessed the reads with MiXCR, giving one entry per CDR3 protein. Seen here are 380,000 or so distinct CDR3 sequences, roughly a third observed once, and the top ten hold about 13%. This TCR came from a human donor in good health (CMV status not recorded). Some clones in this sample may be carry-over from other donors' samples. This chain links TRBV27 with TRBJ2-7, with TRBD2 matching 9 bases. The starting material was cultured PBMCs, obtained from culture after CMV antigen stimulation. The CDR3 sequence is CASSLRSSGAYSYEQYF. The CDR3 DNA reads TGTGCCAGCAGTCTCAGATCTAGCGGGGCCTACTCCTACGAGCAGTACTTC.